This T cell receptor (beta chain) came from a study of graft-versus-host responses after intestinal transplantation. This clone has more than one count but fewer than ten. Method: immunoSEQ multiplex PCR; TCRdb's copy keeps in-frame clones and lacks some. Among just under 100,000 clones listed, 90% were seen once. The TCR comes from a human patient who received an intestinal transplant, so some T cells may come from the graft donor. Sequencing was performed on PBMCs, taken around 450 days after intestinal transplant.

CDR3 amino acids: CASSYSVPGVGKLFF. The DNA for the CDR3 is TGTGCCAGCAGTTACTCGGTGCCAGGGGTGGGAAAACTGTTTTTT. This rearrangement joins TRBV6-6 to TRBJ1-4, with a weak D call TRBD1 (6 bases). The CDR3 sequence is 15 residues long. With 0 bases removed from V and 10 bases from J, the gap between germline ends came to 15 bases. Germline lookup yields CDR1 MNHNY and CDR2 SVGAGI (reference sequence).